What follows is one T cell receptor beta chain and its context. These data belong to a study of Ad26.COV2.S vaccination and SARS-CoV-2 variants. V gave up 5 bases and J gave up 5 bases; unmatched junction bases: 9. This CDR3 is built from 15 residues. Per the germline V gene, CDR1 is MDHEN and CDR2 is SYDVKM. Some clones are missing from TCRdb's copy, which holds only in-frame ones; the method was immunoSEQ multiplex PCR. The sample lists over 85,000 clones; roughly 85% were seen once. The sequences come from peripheral blood, collected after recovery from COVID-19. The chain recombines TRBV28 with TRBJ1-2; 9 nucleotides line up with TRBD1. This TCR was recovered from a human donor who had recovered from COVID-19. CDR3 sequence (DNA): TGTGCCAGCAGTACCCCGTCCGGGACAGGGTATGGCTACACCTTC. Its protein is CASSTPSGTGYGYTF.